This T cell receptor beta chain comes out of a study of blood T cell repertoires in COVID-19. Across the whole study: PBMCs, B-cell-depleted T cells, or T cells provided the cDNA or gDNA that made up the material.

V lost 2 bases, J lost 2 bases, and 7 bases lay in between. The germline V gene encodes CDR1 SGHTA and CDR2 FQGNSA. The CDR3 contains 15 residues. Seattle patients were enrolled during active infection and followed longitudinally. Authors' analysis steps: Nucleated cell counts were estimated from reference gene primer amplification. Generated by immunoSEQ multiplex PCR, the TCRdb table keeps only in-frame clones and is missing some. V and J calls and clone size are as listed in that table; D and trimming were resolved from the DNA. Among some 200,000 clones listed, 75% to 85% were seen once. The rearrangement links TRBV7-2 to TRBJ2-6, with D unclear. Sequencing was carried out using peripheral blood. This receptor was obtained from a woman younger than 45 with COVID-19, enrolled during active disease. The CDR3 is CASSLSRAGANVLTF. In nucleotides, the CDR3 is TGTGCCAGCAGCTTAAGCCGGGCTGGGGCCAACGTCCTGACTTTC.